The 3 T cell receptor beta chains reported below all come from one sample, sequenced in a study of T cell responses to AZD1222 COVID-19 vaccine. Libraries were prepared by immunoSEQ multiplex PCR; TCRdb keeps only in-frame clonotypes and omits some of them. The sample consists of about 97,000 clones, 86% of them appearing once. Sequenced here: peripheral blood, sampled on day 0 of AZD1222 vaccination. The receptors stem from an adult in good health.

This clone showed up just once. V usage is TRBV7-6 and J usage is TRBJ2-5, with a tentative D call TRBD2 (5 bases). The CDR3 consists of 14 residues. Trimming took 11 bases from V and 0 from J, leaving 16 bases between them. Germline CDR1 SGHVS, CDR2 FNYEAQ. The DNA of the CDR3 is TGTGCCCGGTGGTGGCTAGCAGACCAAGAGACCCAGTACTTC. Protein: CARWWLADQETQYF.

The chain joins TRBV25-1 to TRBJ2-7, with TRBD1 identical over 9 bases. Germline V gene lookup returns CDR1 MGHDK and CDR2 SYGVNS. The CDR3 runs 16 residues. V lost 0 bases and J lost 5; bases outside the gene matches: 8. CDR3 sequence (DNA): TGTGCCAGCAGTGAATACGTAACAGGGGGCTTTGACGAGCAGTACTTC. Protein: CASSEYVTGGFDEQYF.

This chain uses TRBV7-2 with TRBJ1-5; D remains unclear. The CDR3 contains 16 residues. V was trimmed by 8 bases and J by 1 base, leaving 18 bases between them. CDR1 and CDR2 from the germline V gene are SGHTA and FQGNSA. The DNA for the CDR3 is TGTGCCAGCGGCGACCAGCCTCCCGCAAGCAATCAGCCCCAGCATTTT. Translating gives CASGDQPPASNQPQHF.